This TCR beta chain was captured by sequencing in a study of cytomegalovirus exposure and HLA in healthy donors. V lost 1 base to trimming and J lost 3 bases, with 12 bases between them. The CDR3 runs 15 residues. The V gene's germline CDR1 is KGHSH and CDR2 LQKENI. TCRdb's copy holds only in-frame clones and misses some; the assay was immunoSEQ multiplex PCR. The table records a few hundred thousand clones, around 89% of them present only once. The sequence was collected from a woman aged 18-30 years in good health and CMV-seronegative. The chain employs TRBV18 and TRBJ1-1, with a possible D match to TRBD1 (5 bases). The sequenced material came from PBMCs. The CDR3 here is CASSPRIGADTEAFF. The DNA of the CDR3 is TGTGCCAGCTCACCACGAATAGGGGCGGACACTGAAGCTTTCTTT.